The next 32 T cell receptor beta chains were all read from a single sample in a study of CD8 T cells in Susac syndrome (dated by TCRdb to between 2017 and 2020). The library was prepared using the immunoSEQ multiplex PCR assay. RNA was extracted using the RNeasy kit, and about 0.5 to 1 ug of the RNA was reverse transcribed with random hexamers. TCRdb redid the processing of the public reads, applying fastp at Q25 and MiXCR, and retained in-frame beta chains. Here each entry gathers all rows of one CDR3 protein and keeps the most common genes and DNA. For this sample the table gives around 79,000 distinct CDR3 sequences, of which 94% were detected only once. The leading ten clones occupy approximately 0.49% of the sample. The sample consisted of CD8+ T cells from PBMCs. Source of these receptors: a human donor with Susac syndrome.

The rearrangement links TRBV2 to TRBJ1-2; 8 positions agree with TRBD1. The CDR3 covers 13 residues. With V trimmed by 8 bases and J by 5 bases, 7 bases remained unmatched. From germline, CDR1 is SNHLY and CDR2 FYNNEI. The CDR3 nucleotides are TGTGCCAGCGGTACCGGGACAGGTTATGGCTACACCTTC. It codes for CASGTGTGYGYTF.

The chain employs TRBV6-5 and TRBJ2-2; TRBD1 matches 8 bases. This CDR3 is 18 amino acids long. V lost 4 bases to trimming and J lost 3 bases; unmatched junction nucleotides: 13. Germline V lookup: CDR1 MNHEY, CDR2 SVGAGI. Written as DNA, the CDR3 is TGTGCCAGCAGTTCAGCTGCTACGACAGGGGCCCACACCGGGGAGCTGTTTTTT. It is translated as CASSSAATTGAHTGELFF.

This chain connects TRBV6-4 to TRBJ1-2, with D possibly being TRBD1 (5 bases). Looked up from germline, CDR1 is MRHNA and CDR2 is SNTAGT. The CDR3 is 14 amino acids. V lost 6 bases to trimming and J lost 8 bases, with 19 bases between them. CDR3 DNA sequence: TGTGCCAGCAGACCCTCACCTTCGACAGCAGGCTACACCTTC. Translating it yields CASRPSPSTAGYTF.

The chain is built from TRBV3-1 and TRBJ2-3; TRBD2 agrees at 9 bases. Per germline, CDR1 LGHDT and CDR2 YNNKEL (reference sequence). The CDR3 runs to 16 residues. V lost 0 bases, J lost 3 bases, and 4 bases stayed unmatched. The CDR3: CASSQEAGGLTDTQYF. In DNA, the CDR3 is TGTGCCAGCAGCCAAGAGGCGGGGGGGCTGACAGATACGCAGTATTTT.

The chain recombines TRBV28 with TRBJ2-7; 7 nucleotides line up with TRBD1. The CDR3 runs 13 residues. V lost 2 bases to trimming and J lost 3 bases; unmatched junction nucleotides: 1. Germline CDR1 reads MDHEN; CDR2 reads SYDVKM. CDR3 nucleotide sequence: TGTGCCAGCAGTTTAGGGACAGTCTACGAGCAGTACTTC. Amino acids: CASSLGTVYEQYF.

V gene TRBV5-6 combines with J gene TRBJ2-7, with D unresolved. Per the germline V gene, CDR1 is SGHDT and CDR2 is YYEEEE. V was trimmed by 0 bases and J by 3 bases, leaving 10 bases between them. This CDR3 contains 14 residues. CDR3 nucleotide sequence: TGTGCCAGCAGCTTGGCCGGCAGAAACTACGAGCAGTACTTC. Translation gives CASSLAGRNYEQYF.

The gene calls are TRBV7-3 and TRBJ2-7, with 8 bases identical to TRBD2. With V trimmed by 4 bases and J by 3 bases, 5 bases remained unmatched. CDR3 length: 14 amino acids. Germline CDR1 reads SGHTA; CDR2 reads FQGTGA. The CDR3 loop is CASSSPGGGYEQYF. The CDR3 DNA reads TGTGCCAGCAGCTCCCCGGGGGGGGGCTACGAGCAGTACTTC.

This clonotype has just one count. The chain couples TRBV6-5 to TRBJ2-2; the D gene is possibly TRBD1 (5 bases). The V gene lost 3 bases and the J gene lost 4 bases, with 6 bases spanning the gap. Germline V gives CDR1 MNHEY, CDR2 SVGAGI. CDR3 length: 13 amino acids. CDR3 nucleotide sequence: TGTGCCAGCAGTTATAGGGGCACCGGGGAGCTGTTTTTT. This encodes CASSYRGTGELFF.

The chain combines TRBV18 with TRBJ1-1; D is unresolved. The germline V gene has CDR1 KGHSH and CDR2 LQKENI. The CDR3 runs to 13 residues. Between the trimmed V and J ends, which lost 3 bases and 1 base, there was a span of 6 bases. CDR3 loop: CASSPDGNTEAFF. For the CDR3, the DNA is TGTGCCAGCTCACCGGACGGGAACACTGAAGCTTTCTTT.

The gene calls are TRBV25-1 and TRBJ2-1; D unresolved. Germline CDR1 MGHDK, CDR2 SYGVNS. The CDR3 contains 14 residues. V lost 1 base to trimming and J lost 5 bases, with 9 bases between them. The CDR3 spells CASSEWPRDNEQFF. CDR3 coding DNA: TGTGCCAGCAGTGAATGGCCCCGTGACAATGAGCAGTTCTTC.

The chain employs TRBV9 and TRBJ1-6, with D perhaps matching TRBD1 (5 bases). Germline CDR1 reads SGDLS; CDR2 reads YYNGEE. V shed 4 bases and J shed 10 bases, with 15 bases lying between them. The CDR3 extends over 14 amino acids. The CDR3 here is CASSPGFSGSPLHF. The CDR3 DNA reads TGTGCCAGCAGCCCAGGGTTCTCAGGCTCACCCCTCCACTTT.

The J gene is TRBJ2-1, the V gene TRBV30, with 9 positions matching TRBD2. The CDR3 is made up of 16 amino acids. Losses at the gene ends were 2 bases for V and 7 bases for J; bases not matched to a gene: 12. Looked up from germline, CDR1 is GTSNPN and CDR2 is SVGIG (reference sequence). Here the CDR3 reads CAWSTLAGVAGNEQFF. As DNA, the CDR3 is TGTGCCTGGAGTACACTAGCGGGCGTAGCGGGGAATGAGCAGTTCTTC.

The chain recombines TRBV9 with TRBJ1-1; D is perhaps TRBD1 (5 bases). Per germline, CDR1 SGDLS and CDR2 YYNGEE. This CDR3 is built from 15 residues. The V end lost 0 bases, the J end lost 4 bases, and 13 bases lay between the germline ends. The CDR3 is CASSVEPGLGTEAFF. The CDR3 region has the DNA TGTGCCAGCAGCGTAGAACCAGGGTTGGGCACTGAAGCTTTCTTT.

The V call is TRBV10-3, the J call TRBJ2-1; 9 bases match TRBD1. Trimming at V came to 10 bases and at J to 0 bases, leaving 4 bases not matched to a gene. The CDR3 length is 14 residues. Looked up from germline, CDR1 is ENHRY and CDR2 is SYGVKD. The CDR3: CATSGQGSYNEQFF. The CDR3, as DNA: TGTGCCACCTCGGGACAGGGCTCCTACAATGAGCAGTTCTTC.

The gene calls are TRBV20-1 and TRBJ2-5; D may correspond to TRBD1 or TRBD2 (5 bases each). V shed 0 bases and J shed 2 bases, with 10 bases lying between them. The germline V gene has CDR1 DFQATT and CDR2 SNEGSKA (reference sequence). The CDR3 consists of 14 residues. The CDR3 coding sequence is TGCAGTGCTAGAGATGGGGACCCGCAAGAGACCCAGTACTTC. This gives the protein CSARDGDPQETQYF.

The V and J genes are TRBV6-5 and TRBJ1-5, with TRBD1 as a possible D gene (5 bases). This CDR3 comprises 14 residues. CDR1 and CDR2 (germline): MNHEY, SVGAGI. V dropped 5 bases and J dropped 3 bases, with 11 bases sitting between them. The CDR3 DNA reads as TGTGCCAGCAGTGATTGGGGGGACAATCAGCCCCAGCATTTT. Its protein product is CASSDWGDNQPQHF.

The chain is built from TRBV9 and TRBJ2-3, with D maybe TRBD2 (5 bases). The V gene lost 3 bases and the J gene lost 0 bases, with 11 bases spanning the gap. CDR3 size: 15 residues. Per germline, CDR1 SGDLS and CDR2 YYNGEE. This CDR3 is CASSAGDTSTDTQYF. The CDR3 nucleotides read TGTGCCAGCAGCGCCGGGGATACTAGCACAGATACGCAGTATTTT.

The V call is TRBV9, the J call TRBJ1-2; D gene ambiguous. V was trimmed by 4 bases and J by 11 bases, leaving 12 bases between them. CDR1 and CDR2 (germline): SGDLS, YYNGEE. CDR3 length equals 11 residues. In DNA, the CDR3 is TGTGCCAGCAGCTCCCGGACGGCTTACACCTTC. It translates to CASSSRTAYTF.

The V gene is TRBV20-1, the J gene TRBJ2-3, with no clear D. V was clipped by 4 bases and J by 2 bases, with 16 bases between them. In germline, CDR1 is DFQATT, CDR2 SNEGSKA (reference sequence). The length of the CDR3 is 15 residues. DNA for the CDR3: TGCAGTGCTATCGTTGACCCGCTGGACACAGATACGCAGTATTTT. It encodes CSAIVDPLDTDTQYF.

For the CDR3, the DNA is TGTGCCAGCAGTTACTCTCCAGGCCACACAGATACGCAGTATTTT. This sequence encodes CASSYSPGHTDTQYF. V is TRBV6-6 and J is TRBJ2-3, with D uncertain. Looked up from germline, CDR1 is MNHNY and CDR2 is SVGAGI (reference sequence). V was cut by 0 bases and J by 2 bases, with 9 bases left in between. The CDR3 totals 15 residues.

The CDR3 DNA sequence: TGTGCCTGGAGTAACGCGGCCTCCTACGAGCAGTACTTC. Protein product: CAWSNAASYEQYF. This rearrangement joins TRBV30 to TRBJ2-7; D call uncertain. Trimming took 2 bases from V and 0 from J, leaving 8 bases between them. This CDR3 is built from 13 residues. Per germline, CDR1 GTSNPN and CDR2 SVGIG (reference sequence).

V and J are TRBV3-1 and TRBJ2-5, with 7 bases that match TRBD1. CDR3 length: 14 amino acids. Germline V gene sequence: CDR1 LGHDT, CDR2 YNNKEL (reference sequence). V shed 3 bases and J 2 bases; nucleotides not matched to a gene: 3. CDR3 loop: CASSQPGQQETQYF. DNA of the CDR3: TGTGCCAGCAGCCAGCCGGGACAGCAAGAGACCCAGTACTTC.

The chain links TRBV24-1 to TRBJ2-3; D not resolved. The ends were cut back, 9 bases at V and 8 bases at J, with 8 bases in the middle. Germline values: CDR1 KGHDR, CDR2 SFDVKD. CDR3 length: 10 amino acids. CDR3 protein: CATGSGTQYF. The CDR3 DNA reads TGTGCCACCGGTAGTGGTACGCAGTATTTT.

The chain combines TRBV5-1 with TRBJ2-7, with 7 positions matching TRBD1. V lost 4 bases, J lost 0 bases, and 10 bases stayed unmatched. This CDR3 region has 16 residues. Germline-derived CDR1 and CDR2 are SGHRS and YFSETQ. The CDR3 loop is CASSGPGQIASYEQYF. The DNA for the CDR3 is TGCGCCAGCAGCGGACCGGGACAGATAGCCTCCTACGAGCAGTACTTC.

This chain links TRBV7-9 with TRBJ2-7; TRBD2 matches 11 bases. CDR1 is SEHNR, CDR2 FQNEAQ, per germline (reference sequence). V gave up 0 bases and J gave up 1 base; unmatched junction bases: 8. The CDR3 length is 18 residues. The CDR3 loop reads CASSLASASGGLSYEQYF. CDR3 in DNA: TGTGCCAGCAGCTTAGCTTCGGCTAGCGGGGGGCTTTCCTACGAGCAGTACTTC.

This clonotype was seen just once. The chain joins TRBV19 to TRBJ1-5; no reliable D call. Germline CDR1 and CDR2: LNHDA and SQIVND (reference sequence). The CDR3 spans 14 residues. V was pared by 5 bases and J by 6 bases, with 14 bases between. CDR3 sequence reads: CASSAKRGSQPQHF. DNA for the CDR3: TGTGCCAGTAGTGCCAAGCGAGGTAGTCAGCCCCAGCATTTT.

The chain is built from TRBV29-1 and TRBJ2-1; possible D gene TRBD2, 6 bases. Germline V gene sequence: CDR1 SQVTM, CDR2 ANQGSEA. This CDR3 is built from 15 residues. Trimming removed 3 bases at V and 7 bases at J, with 19 bases between. The CDR3 coding sequence is TGCAGCGTTGAGAGGCTAGCGACTCGGGGGAATGAGCAGTTCTTC. Translation gives CSVERLATRGNEQFF.

CDR3 region: CASSRQGGGPYEQYF. The DNA for the CDR3 is TGTGCCAGCAGTCGACAGGGAGGTGGCCCCTACGAGCAGTACTTC. This chain connects TRBV28 to TRBJ2-7, with D perhaps TRBD1 (7 bases). Trimming stripped 5 bases from V and 2 bases from J, with 16 bases between. Germline loops: CDR1 MDHEN, CDR2 SYDVKM. This CDR3 is 15 amino acids long.

The gene calls are TRBV28 and TRBJ2-7, with unresolved D. Germline V lookup: CDR1 MDHEN, CDR2 SYDVKM. Trimming cost V 8 bases and J 7 bases, with 27 bases left between them. The CDR3 is made up of 16 amino acids. The CDR3 bases are TGTGCCAGCGGGCGTGTTATCGGACCCCGCCTGGGGGAGCAGTACTTC. Translation gives CASGRVIGPRLGEQYF.

The rearrangement joins TRBV6-2 or TRBV6-3 to TRBJ2-1; TRBD2 matches 10 bases. V was pared by 5 bases and J by 2 bases, with 6 bases of the junction left unmatched. Per the germline V gene, CDR1 is MNHEY and CDR2 is SVGEGT. The CDR3 runs to 16 residues. DNA for the CDR3: TGTGCCAGCAGTCCCCAAAGCGGGGGGGCCTACAATGAGCAGTTCTTC. Amino acids: CASSPQSGGAYNEQFF.

The genes are TRBV28 and TRBJ2-1; no definite D call. Per germline, CDR1 MDHEN and CDR2 SYDVKM. V was cut by 2 bases and J by 6 bases, with 14 bases left in between. The CDR3 runs to 15 residues. The CDR3, as DNA: TGTGCCAGCAGTTTAAGGACCGCGATGATCAATGAGCAGTTCTTC. Its translation is CASSLRTAMINEQFF. Full variable domain (missing parts from reference TRBV28 and TRBJ2-1): DVKVTQSSRYLVKRTGEKVFLECVQDMDHENMFWYRQDPGLGLRLIYFSYDVKMKEKGDIPEGYSVSREKKERFSLILESASTNQTSMYLCASSLRTAMINEQFFGPGTRLTVL.

The chain joins TRBV12-3 or TRBV12-4 to TRBJ2-1, with D tentatively TRBD1 (5 bases). The V end was cut by 4 bases, the J end by 4 bases, with 20 bases between. The CDR3 sequence is 17 residues long. This CDR3 reads CASSSIRTPSIYNEQFF. CDR3 in DNA: TGTGCCAGCAGTTCCATCCGGACACCTTCTATTTACAATGAGCAGTTCTTC.